This note documents a single T cell receptor (beta chain) sequence. Its target is not known. The data were taken from a study of T cells after yellow fever vaccination. Study observations and caveats: Weaker overall, the secondary response nonetheless peaked faster (day 5 versus 15).

As TCR cDNA was made by 5'RACE template switching, a universal primer site and UMIs were added. TCRdb reprocessed the 5' RACE reads with MiXCR, giving one entry per CDR3 protein. The sample contains approximately 260,000 distinct CDR3 sequences, roughly 5.6% of which appear only once. Between the trimmed V and J ends, which lost 3 bases and 8 bases, there was a span of 10 bases. This CDR3 contains 12 residues. CDR1 SGHRS and CDR2 YFSETQ come from the germline V gene. This sequence was found in a young man who received the YFV17D yellow fever vaccine. The rearrangement uses TRBV5-1 and TRBJ2-3; tentative D call: TRBD1 (6 bases). This specimen consisted of CD4+ T cells sorted from PBMCs, obtained on the day of the yellow fever booster vaccination. The CDR3 is CASSYQGSTQYF. In DNA form, the CDR3 reads TGCGCCAGCAGCTACCAGGGGTCTACGCAGTATTTT.